The 5 T cell receptor beta chains in this list originate from one sample, sequenced in a study of cytomegalovirus exposure and HLA in healthy donors. The PCR was carried out with 60 Vbeta primers and 13 Jbeta primers. Sequencing used immunoSEQ multiplex PCR; TCRdb keeps in-frame clones, though not all of them. The sample holds around 100,000 clones, less than 85% seen once. What was sequenced was PBMCs. These receptor sequences come from a woman under 30 in good health and CMV-seropositive.

V gene TRBV27 combines with J gene TRBJ2-7, with TRBD2 matching 10 bases. The V and J ends lost 5 bases and 1 base, in that order; junction bases with no gene match: 5. This CDR3 has 15 amino acids. Per the germline V gene, CDR1 is MNHEY and CDR2 is SMNVEV (reference sequence). DNA for the CDR3: TGTGCCAGCAGTACCGGGACTAGCGCGTCCTACGAGCAGTACTTC. Translation: CASSTGTSASYEQYF.

This chain's CDR3 is CASSSRDRVNYGYTF. Here the CDR3 DNA reads TGTGCCAGCAGTTCCCGGGACAGGGTGAACTATGGCTACACCTTC. V is TRBV28 and J is TRBJ1-2; 9 nucleotides line up with TRBD1. Germline CDR1 is MDHEN and CDR2 is SYDVKM. Trimming removed 4 bases from V and 2 bases from J; junction bases left unmatched: 5. The CDR3 has 15 residues.

V usage is TRBV27 and J usage is TRBJ2-7; D is unresolved. The CDR3 has 13 residues. Germline CDR1 MNHEY, CDR2 SMNVEV (reference sequence). V was clipped by 5 bases and J by 3 bases, with 11 bases between them. The CDR3 spells CASSGDNLYEQYF. The CDR3 bases are TGTGCCAGCAGTGGCGACAACCTCTACGAGCAGTACTTC.

This clone was found once. The chain links TRBV7-8 to TRBJ2-1, with 9 bases matching TRBD1. The V gene's germline CDR1 is SGHVS and CDR2 FQNEAQ. This CDR3 comprises 16 residues. J was trimmed by 2 bases and V by 1 base; bases with no gene match: 3. CDR3 region: CASSLEWTGAYNEQFF. Written as DNA, the CDR3 is TGTGCCAGCAGCTTAGAGTGGACAGGGGCCTACAATGAGCAGTTCTTC.

The genes are TRBV28 and TRBJ2-3, with TRBD2 matching 12 bases. The germline V gene encodes CDR1 MDHEN and CDR2 SYDVKM. The CDR3 totals 16 residues. V trimming: 6 bases; J trimming: 6 bases; junction bases outside the gene matches: 10. The CDR3 is CASSLSGLAGRDTQYF. In DNA, the CDR3 is TGTGCCAGCAGCCTTTCGGGACTAGCGGGTCGGGATACGCAGTATTTT. The full variable domain, in which reference TRBV28 and TRBJ2-3 provide the parts outside the CDR3, is DVKVTQSSRYLVKRTGEKVFLECVQDMDHENMFWYRQDPGLGLRLIYFSYDVKMKEKGDIPEGYSVSREKKERFSLILESASTNQTSMYLCASSLSGLAGRDTQYFGPGTRLTVL.